Sequencing of this T cell receptor beta chain was carried out in a study of T-cell memory formation after mild COVID-19. Across the whole study: Each donor largely had its own TCR clusters.

Of note for this clonotype: The antigen remains unidentified.

Study-wide results and caveats: Contracting CD8+ clones were enriched in EMRA, CD4+ mainly in CM and EM.

It was 5'RACE with constant-segment primers that produced the TCR alpha and TCR beta cDNA libraries, which carried sample barcodes and UMIs. Via MiXCR, TCRdb re-called the 5' RACE reads, giving one row per CDR3 protein. The data show about 150,000 distinct CDR3 sequences, approximately 26% seen once. This receptor was taken from an adult woman who had mild COVID-19 (a few samples of this study predate the infection). Cell type and time point are not known. Sequences were obtained from PBMCs or a T cell subset sorted from them (not recorded which).

The CDR3 region is CASSPGAGIEEQFF. CDR3 DNA sequence: TGTGCCAGCAGTCCGGGGGCCGGGATAGAAGAGCAGTTCTTC. V gene TRBV7-3 combines with J gene TRBJ2-1; D possibly matches TRBD1 or TRBD2 (6 bases each). CDR1 and CDR2 (germline): SGHTA, FQGTGA. V dropped 6 bases and J dropped 10 bases, with 19 bases sitting between them. The CDR3 is made up of 14 amino acids. The whole variable domain, filled in from reference TRBV7-3 and TRBJ2-1, reads GAGVSQTPSNKVTEKGKYVELRCDPISGHTALYWYRQSLGQGPEFLIYFQGTGAADDSGLPNDRFFAVRPEGSVSTLKIQRTERGDSAVYLCASSPGAGIEEQFFGPGTRLTVL.